This TCR beta chain was identified during a study of OX40 agonist ivuxolimab in advanced cancers. Regarding the study as a whole: In a subset of nonresponders, normalized T-cell clonal expansion was also low.

The data were produced by immunoSEQ multiplex PCR, yet TCRdb's version contains in-frame clones alone and is incomplete. The sample yields about 34,000 clones, around 90% seen once. This clone was seen just once. The antigen remains unidentified. Germline and junction disagree at one end, which may indicate a read error. This CDR3 has 12 amino acids. In germline, CDR1 is MDHEN, CDR2 SYDVKM. J is TRBJ2-1 and V is TRBV28, with D unresolved. This TCR came from an adult with an advanced solid tumor such as melanoma, head and neck, liver or kidney cancer. The specimen was CD4+ or CD8+ T cells sorted from blood, collected in a trial of the OX40 agonist ivuxolimab. CDR3 amino acids: CAGSLRGREQFF. DNA for the CDR3: TGTGCCGGCAGTTTACGTGGCCGAGAGCAGTTCTTC.